This TCR beta chain was obtained from a study of blood T cell repertoires in COVID-19. Whole-study context: COVID-19 samples, acute and convalescent, were from the United States, Italy and Spain. The cDNA or gDNA used as material had been derived from T cells, B-cell-depleted T cells, or PBMCs.

In the study's own analysis: Estimation of nucleated cell counts relied on the amplification of reference gene primers. Assay: immunoSEQ multiplex PCR; the TCRdb copy retains only in-frame clones and omits some. From that table come the V and J calls and clone size; the DNA was used to work out D and trimming. The table shows 200,000 to 300,000 clones, with over 75% occurring only once. The CDR3 is 14 residues long. CDR1 is SGHKS, CDR2 YYEKEE, per germline (reference sequence). V lost 2 bases and J lost 2, with 11 bases in between. V gene TRBV5-5 combines with J gene TRBJ2-7, with a tentative D call TRBD2 (6 bases). The clonotype originates from a human donor in a cohort sampled during active COVID-19. The sample comprised peripheral blood. This CDR3 reads CASSFVGGTYEQYF. The CDR3 bases are TGTGCCAGCAGCTTCGTTGGGGGGACCTACGAGCAGTACTTC.